The TCR beta chain under discussion was sequenced for a study of OX40 agonist ivuxolimab in advanced cancers. Regarding the complete study: The costimulatory receptor OX40 (CD134) was targeted by ivuxolimab, a fully human IgG2 agonistic monoclonal antibody. Among the roughly 50 dose-escalation patients, about 19 had hepatocellular carcinoma, around 15 melanoma, 9 renal cell carcinoma and 9 head and neck cancer. Patients were allowed to have had prior anti-PD-1, anti-PD-L1 or anti-CTLA-4 therapy, and 40% to 45% of the dose-escalation patients had previously received checkpoint inhibitors. Partial responses occurred in three dose-escalation patients, of whom one had hepatocellular carcinoma and two had cutaneous melanoma. In the dose-escalation cohort, 75% to 90% of patients were male, and the mean age was roughly 56 years with a range of roughly 23 to 79. Peripheral TCRbeta sequencing aimed to test whether ivuxolimab altered TCR sequence diversity and caused clonal T-cell expansion. Intravenous ivuxolimab was administered to patients every 2 weeks at six dose levels: 0.01, 0.1, 0.3, 1.5, 3 and 10 mg/kg. The paper describes the monotherapy dose-escalation part (N of about 47 patients) of the phase I trial of ivuxolimab. The investigation overall reported the following: Antigen specificity was not determined for the clonally expanded peripheral T cells. Partial responders in the 0.1-3.0 mg/kg groups had among the lowest normalized peripheral clonal expansion, especially among CD8+ T cells. Low levels of normalized T-cell clonal expansion were also seen in some patients who did not respond. At doses from 0.1 to 3.0 mg/kg, clonal expansion was seen in both CD4+ and CD8+ blood T cells between baseline and week 6. After ivuxolimab, CD8+ T cells had more expanded clones than CD4+ T cells on average.

The trial excluded patients who had a history of autoimmune disease or were on systemic immunosuppression. In every dose cohort, peripheral blood was drawn for TCR sequencing at baseline, cycle 4 day 1, and cycle 7 day 1. Samples were obtained from an open-label, multicenter, first-in-human phase I dose-escalation trial of ivuxolimab. Adults with locally advanced or metastatic melanoma, renal cell, hepatocellular, or head and neck squamous cell carcinoma were enrolled in the trial. Before TCR sequencing, CD4+ T cells and CD8+ T cells from peripheral blood were sorted into separate populations. V drops 4 bases and J drops 1 base, leaving 14 bases in between. From the cysteine through the phenylalanine, the CDR3 covers 15 amino acids. Only CDR3 DNA is held: 45 bases, read in frame from base 1. The germline V gene yields SGHRS for CDR1 and YFSETQ for CDR2. To sequence the TCRbeta CDR3 region, genomic DNA was isolated from the sorted cells. The immunoSEQ Assay was used to sequence the TCRbeta CDR3 regions. TCRdb's version of the immuneACCESS table is confined to in-frame rearrangements and falls short of the full clone set. An unresolved V gene accounts for under half of the shortfall where checked; the remainder is of unknown origin. Within this sample are around 100,000 clones, with more than 85% of them counted one time only. The biggest ten clones account for about 0.3% of the sample.

Points on this clone: Its antigen target is currently unknown. No base qualities exist here, and no much larger clone lies one base off it.

The clonotype comes from an adult with an advanced solid tumor such as melanoma, head and neck, liver or kidney cancer. Sequences were derived from CD4+ or CD8+ T cells sorted from blood, sampled in a trial of the OX40 agonist ivuxolimab. The chain employs TRBV5-1 and TRBJ1-1, with TRBD1 perhaps the D gene, on 5 matching bases. The CDR3 reads CASSPQGSGNTEAFF. The sequenced DNA: TGCGCCAGCAGCCCGCAGGGTTCGGGGAACACTGAAGCTTTCTTT.